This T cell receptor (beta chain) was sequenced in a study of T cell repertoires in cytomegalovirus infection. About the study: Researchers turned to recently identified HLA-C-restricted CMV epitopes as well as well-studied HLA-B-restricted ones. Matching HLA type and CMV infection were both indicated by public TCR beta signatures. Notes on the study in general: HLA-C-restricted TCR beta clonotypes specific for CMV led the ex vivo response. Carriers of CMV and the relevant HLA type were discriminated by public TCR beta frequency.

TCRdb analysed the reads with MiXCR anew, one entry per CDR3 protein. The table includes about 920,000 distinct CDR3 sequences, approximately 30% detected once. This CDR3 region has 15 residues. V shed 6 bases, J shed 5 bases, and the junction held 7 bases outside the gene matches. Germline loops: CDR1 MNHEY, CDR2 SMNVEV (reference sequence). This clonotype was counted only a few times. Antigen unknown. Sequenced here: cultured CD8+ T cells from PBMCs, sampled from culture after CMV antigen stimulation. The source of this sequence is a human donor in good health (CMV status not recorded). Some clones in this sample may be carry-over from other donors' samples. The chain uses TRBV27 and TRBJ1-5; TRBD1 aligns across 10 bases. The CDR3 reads CASSSTGGDHQPQHF. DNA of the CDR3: TGTGCCAGCAGCTCGACAGGGGGCGACCATCAGCCCCAGCATTTT.